What follows are 11 T cell receptor beta chains derived from one specimen sequenced in a study of T cell repertoires in cytomegalovirus infection. A single record per CDR3 protein comes from TCRdb applying MiXCR to the reads. The sample yields fewer than 350,000 distinct CDR3 sequences, about 17% seen once. The sequenced sample consisted of PBMCs. The receptors come from a human donor in good health (CMV status not recorded). Some clones in this sample may be carry-over from other donors' samples.

The genes are TRBV3-1 and TRBJ2-5; 11 bases map to TRBD2. CDR3 length equals 13 residues. V was clipped by 10 bases and J by 12 bases; unmatched bases: 13. Germline CDR1 is LGHDT and CDR2 is YNNKEL (reference sequence). The CDR3 region is CATTWVAGGHKYF. Here the CDR3 DNA reads TGTGCCACCACGTGGGTAGCGGGGGGGCACAAGTACTTC.

The table lists this clonotype with many counts. V usage is TRBV6-2 or TRBV6-3 and J usage is TRBJ2-7; TRBD1 agrees at 9 bases. J lost 3 bases, V lost 6 bases, and 9 bases had no gene match. The CDR3 runs 15 residues. Germline CDR1 and CDR2: MNHEY and SVGEGT. The CDR3 DNA reads as TGTGCCAGCAGGGCGCCGGGACAGGGTCGCTACGAGCAGTACTTC. It yields the protein CASRAPGQGRYEQYF.

This clonotype was counted only a few times. The genes are TRBV2 and TRBJ1-3; a weak D match, TRBD1 (6 bases). This CDR3 is 15 amino acids long. Trimming shortened V by 4 bases and J by 2 bases, and 12 bases separated the two germline ends. Looked up from germline, CDR1 is SNHLY and CDR2 is FYNNEI. CDR3 amino acids: CASSAGAPAGNTIYF. CDR3 sequence (DNA): TGTGCCAGCAGTGCGGGGGCGCCGGCTGGAAACACCATATATTTT.

Ten or more counts support this clonotype. The gene calls are TRBV7-2 and TRBJ2-3, with D possibly TRBD2 on 6 matching bases. V was cut by 1 base and J by 2 bases, with 16 bases left in between. The CDR3 sequence is 17 residues long. Germline CDR1 reads SGHTA; CDR2 reads FQGNSA. CDR3 loop: CASSLVGGVFPTDTQYF. In DNA form, the CDR3 reads TGTGCCAGCAGCTTAGTGGGGGGAGTCTTCCCCACAGATACGCAGTATTTT.

Only a few counts were recorded for this clonotype. The chain recombines TRBV28 with TRBJ2-7; 11 nucleotides line up with TRBD1. CDR1 and CDR2 (germline): MDHEN, SYDVKM. There are 16 residues in the CDR3. Unmatched junction bases numbered 8, after V lost 1 base and J lost 6 bases. The CDR3 is CASSLSSGTGGGEQYF. The CDR3, as DNA: TGTGCCAGCAGTTTATCTTCCGGGACAGGGGGTGGCGAGCAGTACTTC.

This clonotype was counted at least ten times. The rearrangement uses TRBV6-2 or TRBV6-3 and TRBJ2-7; perhaps D is TRBD1 or TRBD2 (5 bases each). V dropped 6 bases and J dropped 3 bases, with 15 bases sitting between them. This CDR3 has 14 amino acids. Germline loops: CDR1 MNHEY, CDR2 SVGEGT. CDR3 region: CASRLPGRYYEQYF. In nucleotides, the CDR3 is TGTGCCAGCAGATTGCCGGGACGATACTACGAGCAGTACTTC.

This clonotype was seen only a few times. This chain connects TRBV7-2 to TRBJ2-7; D possibly uses TRBD1 or TRBD2 (7 bases each). The germline gives CDR1 SGHTA, CDR2 FQGNSA. The CDR3 runs 19 residues. Between the trimmed V and J ends, which lost 0 bases and 1 base, there was a span of 22 bases. CDR3 sequence: CASSLAARGGPHPSYEQYF. The CDR3 DNA follows: TGTGCCAGCAGCTTAGCGGCCAGGGGGGGACCTCACCCATCCTACGAGCAGTACTTC.

This clonotype was seen at least ten times. The J gene is TRBJ1-4, the V gene TRBV4-2, with unresolved D. Trimming took off 0 bases at V and 5 bases at J, with 13 bases between the two ends. Germline V lookup: CDR1 LGHNA, CDR2 YNFKEQ. The CDR3 totals 16 residues. The chain's CDR3 is CASSQETGSGNEKLFF. The CDR3 nucleotides are TGTGCCAGCAGCCAAGAAACCGGGTCCGGCAATGAAAAACTGTTTTTT.

This chain connects TRBV12-3 or TRBV12-4 to TRBJ1-3; D unresolved. The V end lost 6 bases, the J end lost 4 bases, and 13 bases lay between the germline ends. This CDR3 contains 14 residues. CDR3 in amino acids: CASSSGPQGNTIYF. In nucleotides, the CDR3 is TGTGCCAGCAGCTCCGGGCCTCAGGGAAACACCATATATTTT.

This clonotype was seen only a few times. The chain is built from TRBV12-3 or TRBV12-4 and TRBJ2-3; D gene uncertain. Trimming removed 4 bases from V and 1 base from J, with 21 bases in between. This CDR3 spans 18 amino acids. CDR3 sequence (DNA): TGTGCCAGCAGTTCTCAGCATACCTATTCCGACCGCACAGATACGCAGTATTTT. Amino acid sequence: CASSSQHTYSDRTDTQYF.

In regard to this clonotype: The conserved final phenylalanine or tryptophan is absent from the CDR3, which likely points to a read error. The V call is TRBV28, the J call TRBJ1-5, with D possibly TRBD1 on 6 matching bases. Germline CDR1 reads MDHEN; CDR2 reads SYDVKM. The CDR3 runs 13 residues. V lost 8 bases and J lost 2, with 10 bases in between. CDR3: CASGGRGNQPQHL. The CDR3 nucleotides are TGTGCCAGCGGGGGGCGAGGCAATCAGCCCCAGCATCTT.